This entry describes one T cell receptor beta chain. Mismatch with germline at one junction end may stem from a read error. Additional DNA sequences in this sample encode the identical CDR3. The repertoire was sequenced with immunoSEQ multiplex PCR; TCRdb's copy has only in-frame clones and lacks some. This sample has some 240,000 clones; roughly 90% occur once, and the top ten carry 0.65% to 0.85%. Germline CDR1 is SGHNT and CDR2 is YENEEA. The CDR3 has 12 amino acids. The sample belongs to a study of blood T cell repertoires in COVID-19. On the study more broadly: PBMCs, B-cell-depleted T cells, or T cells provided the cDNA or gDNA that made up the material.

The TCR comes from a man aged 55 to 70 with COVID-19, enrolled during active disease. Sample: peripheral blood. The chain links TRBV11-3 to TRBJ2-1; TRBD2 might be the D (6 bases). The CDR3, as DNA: TGTGCTAGCAGCGCCGGGGGAAATGAGCAGTTCTTC. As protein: CASSAGGNEQFF.